This is a list of T cell receptor beta chains from one sample in a study of blood T cell repertoires in COVID-19. Clones were sequenced by immunoSEQ multiplex PCR, and TCRdb holds only the in-frame ones, with some missing. This sample has approximately 62,000 clones, with 85% to 90% found just once. Input material: peripheral blood. The source of these receptors is a man between 60 and 75 years old with acute or convalescent COVID-19. CDR3s include the opening cysteine and the closing phenylalanine or tryptophan. The D gene is left open where the match is weak. Rows may omit the clone size; those that give it use once, few, many or a size class.

d_call j_call v_call clone_size cdr3_aa cdr3_nt
TRBD1 TRBJ2-3 TRBV7-9 . CASSFGQGEADTQYF TGTGCCAGCAGCTTTGGACAGGGGGAGGCAGATACGCAGTATTTT
. TRBJ2-2 TRBV4-3 . CASSLNPSAGELFF TGCGCCAGCAGCCTAAACCCTAGCGCCGGGGAGCTGTTTTTT
TRBD2 TRBJ2-7 TRBV7-6 . CASSPTSGTYEQYF TGTGCCAGCAGCCCTACTAGCGGGACCTACGAGCAGTACTTC
TRBD1 TRBJ2-7 TRBV3-1/TRBV3-2 . CASSRQGAREQYF TGTGCCAGCAGCCGACAGGGGGCCCGGGAGCAGTACTTC
. TRBJ2-1 TRBV10-2 . CASSELDSYNEQFF TGCGCCAGCAGTGAACTAGACTCCTACAATGAGCAGTTCTTC
. TRBJ1-2 TRBV6-1 once CASSDGTVGYTF TGTGCCAGCAGTGACGGAACAGTTGGCTACACCTTC
. TRBJ1-2 TRBV30 . CAWSGGSGKDPANYGYTF TGTGCCTGGAGTGGTGGCAGCGGAAAGGACCCAGCTAACTATGGCTACACCTTC
. TRBJ2-5 TRBV7-6 once CASSLGVGSLGLQETQYF TGTGCCAGCAGCCTCGGGGTCGGGAGTCTGGGGCTCCAAGAGACCCAGTACTTC
TRBD1 TRBJ1-2 TRBV27 . CASSSHSRLQGYGYTF TGTGCCAGCAGTTCCCACTCCCGCTTACAGGGGTATGGCTACACCTTC
TRBD2 TRBJ2-3 TRBV5-1 . CASSKRQGSTSGSTDTQYF TGCGCCAGCAGCAAGAGGCAGGGCTCGACTAGCGGATCCACAGATACGCAGTATTTT
. TRBJ2-1 TRBV11-2 . CASSLARSSYNEQFF TGTGCCAGCAGCTTAGCGAGGAGCTCCTACAATGAGCAGTTCTTC
TRBD2 TRBJ2-5 TRBV11-2 . CASSPGGGGETQYF TGTGCCAGCAGCCCGGGGGGGGGAGGAGAGACCCAGTACTTC
. TRBJ2-3 TRBV7-2 . CASRPGLQTDTQYF TGTGCCAGCAGACCGGGACTCCAGACAGATACGCAGTATTTT
TRBD2 TRBJ2-3 TRBV11-2 once CASSTLPSGDTQYF TGTGCCAGCAGCACTCTACCTAGCGGAGATACGCAGTATTTT
. TRBJ2-7 TRBV19 . CASRTTGAPGYEQYF TGTGCCAGTAGGACGACTGGGGCGCCGGGTTACGAGCAGTACTTC
. TRBJ1-4 TRBV28 . CASSFGEKNEKLFF TGTGCCAGCAGTTTTGGGGAGAAAAATGAAAAACTGTTTTTT
. TRBJ2-1 TRBV4-2 . CASSQDQARENEQFF TGTGCCAGCAGCCAAGACCAAGCTCGGGAGAATGAGCAGTTCTTC
TRBD2 TRBJ2-3 TRBV28 . CASRPTSVWSDTQYF TGTGCCAGCAGACCTACTAGCGTTTGGAGTGATACGCAGTATTTT
TRBD2 TRBJ2-3 TRBV7-3 . CASSPAGGPVDTQYF TGTGCCAGCAGCCCAGCGGGAGGGCCAGTGGATACGCAGTATTTT
. TRBJ1-2 TRBV5-6 . CASSPLTDNYGYTF TGTGCCAGCAGCCCCCTGACAGATAACTATGGCTACACCTTC
TRBD1 TRBJ2-7 TRBV5-5 . CASHRQGDIRVDEQYF TGTGCCAGCCATAGACAGGGCGATATCCGGGTCGACGAGCAGTACTTC
. TRBJ2-1 TRBV13 . CASSRRQGPFYNEQFF TGTGCCAGCAGCCGCCGTCAGGGCCCCTTCTACAATGAGCAGTTCTTC
. TRBJ2-1 TRBV4-3 . CASSQSRDEQFF TGCGCCAGCAGCCAATCACGGGATGAGCAGTTCTTC
. TRBJ1-5 TRBV6-5 . CAGSTGTNQPQHF TGTGCGGGATCCACAGGGACAAATCAGCCCCAGCATTTT
TRBD2 TRBJ2-2 TRBV15 . CATSMGGGGGTGELFF TGTGCCACCAGCATGGGGGGGGGAGGCGGCACCGGGGAGCTGTTTTTT
TRBD2 TRBJ2-2 TRBV4-3 . CASSQDAGLAGGPRTGELFF TGCGCCAGCAGCCAAGACGCGGGACTAGCGGGAGGGCCGCGCACCGGGGAGCTGTTTTTT
TRBD1 TRBJ1-2 TRBV27 . CASSASRDRGFGYGYTF TGTGCCAGCAGTGCGAGCCGGGACAGGGGATTCGGCTATGGCTACACCTTC
TRBD1 TRBJ1-2 TRBV5-1 . CASSLDRGRGYTF TGCGCCAGCAGCTTGGACAGGGGGCGAGGCTACACCTTC
. TRBJ1-3 TRBV6-5 . CASRQGRNSKNTIYF TGTGCCAGCAGGCAGGGGCGAAACAGTAAAAACACCATATATTTT
. TRBJ2-3 TRBV4-1 . CASSLQAQDTQYF TGCGCCAGCAGCCTACAGGCCCAAGATACGCAGTATTTT
TRBD1 TRBJ1-1 TRBV6-5 . CASSYVAGGMKTEAFF TGTGCCAGCAGTTACGTGGCAGGGGGTATGAAGACTGAAGCTTTCTTT
. TRBJ1-5 TRBV4-3 few CASSLGWGRNQPQHF TGCGCCAGCAGTCTTGGATGGGGGCGCAATCAGCCCCAGCATTTT
. TRBJ2-7 TRBV6-2/TRBV6-3 . CASSYRYEQYF TGTGCCAGCAGTTATCGCTACGAGCAGTACTTC
. TRBJ2-7 TRBV16 . CASSRRTEYEQYF TGTGCCAGCAGCCGCCGGACAGAGTACGAGCAGTACTTC
. TRBJ1-1 TRBV7-2 . CASSLSGPNTEAFF TGTGCCAGCAGCTTAAGTGGCCCGAACACTGAAGCTTTCTTT
. TRBJ2-7 TRBV2 . CASSELRGTAYEQYF TGTGCCAGCAGTGAACTGCGCGGCACGGCCTACGAACAGTACTTC
. TRBJ1-2 TRBV7-9 . CASSLQGNYGYTF TGTGCCAGCAGCTTACAGGGTAACTATGGCTACACCTTC
. TRBJ1-2 TRBV11-3 . CASSREGAVYGYTF TGTGCCAGCAGCCGCGAGGGAGCTGTCTATGGCTACACCTTC
. TRBJ1-4 TRBV6-5 . CASSYSSGGSEKLFF TGTGCCAGCAGTTACTCTTCGGGAGGGAGTGAAAAACTGTTTTTT
TRBD1 TRBJ1-2 TRBV7-9 . CASSAEDRRGYTF TGTGCCAGCAGCGCCGAGGACAGGCGCGGCTACACCTTC
TRBD2 TRBJ2-1 TRBV7-2 . CASSLGLAGENEQFF TGTGCCAGCAGCCTGGGACTAGCGGGAGAAAATGAGCAGTTCTTC
TRBD2 TRBJ2-5 TRBV27 . CASSLLGTSGGGRETQYF TGTGCCAGCAGTTTATTAGGGACTAGCGGGGGGGGTAGAGAGACCCAGTACTTC
TRBD2 TRBJ2-1 TRBV28 . CASSWGLAGVVDEQFF TGTGCCAGCAGTTGGGGACTAGCGGGAGTGGTCGATGAGCAGTTCTTC
. TRBJ2-1 TRBV11-2 . CASSLVGLAQNNEQFF TGTGCCAGCAGCTTAGTTGGGCTAGCGCAGAACAATGAGCAGTTCTTC
TRBD1 TRBJ2-7 TRBV10-2 . CASSDSGQGYEQYF TGCGCCAGCAGTGACTCGGGACAGGGCTACGAGCAGTACTTC
TRBD1 TRBJ1-2 TRBV30 . CALDRGYGYTF TGTGCCTTAGACAGGGGTTATGGCTACACCTTC
TRBD1 TRBJ1-3 TRBV27 . CASRPNRGQGTRDHTIYF TGTGCCAGCAGGCCGAACCGGGGACAGGGTACACGGGACCACACCATATATTTT